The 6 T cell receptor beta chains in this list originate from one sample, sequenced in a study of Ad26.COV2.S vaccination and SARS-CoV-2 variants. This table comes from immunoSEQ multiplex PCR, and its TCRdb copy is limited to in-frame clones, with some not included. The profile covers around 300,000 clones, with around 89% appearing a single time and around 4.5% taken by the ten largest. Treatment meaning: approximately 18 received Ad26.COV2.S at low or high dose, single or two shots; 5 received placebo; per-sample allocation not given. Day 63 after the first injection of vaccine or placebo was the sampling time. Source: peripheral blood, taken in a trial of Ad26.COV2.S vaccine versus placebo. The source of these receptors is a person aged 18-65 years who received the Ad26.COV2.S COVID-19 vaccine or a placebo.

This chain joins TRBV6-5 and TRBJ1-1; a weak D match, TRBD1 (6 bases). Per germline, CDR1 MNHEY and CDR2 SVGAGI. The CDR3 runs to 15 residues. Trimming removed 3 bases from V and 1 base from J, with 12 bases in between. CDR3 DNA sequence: TGTGCCAGCAGTTATTGGGGGGGGCCGAACACTGAAGCTTTCTTT. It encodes CASSYWGGPNTEAFF.

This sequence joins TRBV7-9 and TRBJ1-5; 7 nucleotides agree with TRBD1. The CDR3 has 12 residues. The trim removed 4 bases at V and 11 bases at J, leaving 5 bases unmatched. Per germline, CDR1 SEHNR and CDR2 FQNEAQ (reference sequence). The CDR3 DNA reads TGTGCCAGCAGCTCGACAGGGCTAACCCAGCATTTT. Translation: CASSSTGLTQHF.

In DNA form, the CDR3 reads TGCGCCAGCAGCTTGACGGGAGGGCGCGAGCAGTACTTC. This translates into CASSLTGGREQYF. The chain employs TRBV5-1 and TRBJ2-7, with 8 bases matching TRBD2. V lost 1 base and J lost 6; bases outside the gene matches: 3. Per germline, CDR1 SGHRS and CDR2 YFSETQ. The CDR3 is 13 amino acids. Looking up the rest from reference TRBV5-1 and TRBJ2-7 gives the full variable domain: KAGVTQTPRYLIKTRGQQVTLSCSPISGHRSVSWYQQTPGQGLQFLFEYFSETQRNKGNFPGRFSGRQFSNSRSEMNVSTLELGDSALYLCASSLTGGREQYFGPGTRLTVT.

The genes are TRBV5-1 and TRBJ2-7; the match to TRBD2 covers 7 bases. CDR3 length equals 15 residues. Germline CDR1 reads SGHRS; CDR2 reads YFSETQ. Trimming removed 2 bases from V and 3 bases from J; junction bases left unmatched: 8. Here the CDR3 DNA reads TGCGCCAGCAGCTTTATAAGCGGGGAGAACTACGAGCAGTACTTC. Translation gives CASSFISGENYEQYF.

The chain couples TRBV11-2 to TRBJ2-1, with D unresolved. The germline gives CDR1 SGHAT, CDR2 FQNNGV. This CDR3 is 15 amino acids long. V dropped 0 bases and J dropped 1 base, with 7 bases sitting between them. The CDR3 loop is CASSLERTSYNEQFF. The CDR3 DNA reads TGTGCCAGCAGCTTAGAACGTACATCCTACAATGAGCAGTTCTTC.

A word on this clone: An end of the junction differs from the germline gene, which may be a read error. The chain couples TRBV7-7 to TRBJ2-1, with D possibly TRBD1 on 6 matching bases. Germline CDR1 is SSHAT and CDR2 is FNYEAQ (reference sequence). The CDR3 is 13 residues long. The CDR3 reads CASSLDRFDEQFF. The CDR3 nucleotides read TGTGCTAGCAGCTTAGACAGGTTTGATGAGCAGTTCTTC. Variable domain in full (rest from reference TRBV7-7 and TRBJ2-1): GAGVSQSPRYKVTKRGQDVTLRCDPISSHATLYWYQQALGQGPEFLTYFNYEAQPDKSGLPSDRFSAERPEGSISTLTIQRTEQRDSAMYRCASSLDRFDEQFFGPGTRLTVL.